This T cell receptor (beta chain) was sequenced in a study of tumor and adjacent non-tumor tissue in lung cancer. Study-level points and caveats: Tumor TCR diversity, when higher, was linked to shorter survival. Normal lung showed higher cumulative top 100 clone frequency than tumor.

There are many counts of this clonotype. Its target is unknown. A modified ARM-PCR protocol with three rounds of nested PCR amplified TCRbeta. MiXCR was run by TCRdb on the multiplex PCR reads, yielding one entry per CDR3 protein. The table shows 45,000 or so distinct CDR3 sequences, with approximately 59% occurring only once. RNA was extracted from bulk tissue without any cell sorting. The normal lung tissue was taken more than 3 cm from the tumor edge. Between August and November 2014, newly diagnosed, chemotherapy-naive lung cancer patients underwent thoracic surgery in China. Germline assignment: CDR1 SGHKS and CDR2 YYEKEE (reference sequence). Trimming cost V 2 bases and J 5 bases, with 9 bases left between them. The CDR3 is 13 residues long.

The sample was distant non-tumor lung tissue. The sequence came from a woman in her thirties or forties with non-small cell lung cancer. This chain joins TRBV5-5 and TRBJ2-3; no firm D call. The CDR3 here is CASSFPDEDTQYF. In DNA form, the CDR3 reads TGTGCCAGCAGCTTCCCGGACGAAGATACGCAGTATTTT.